The 27 T cell receptor beta chains in this list originate from one sample, sequenced in a study of T cells after yellow fever vaccination. In TCRdb, the 5' RACE reads were re-called with MiXCR into one record per CDR3 protein. This table has over 300,000 distinct CDR3 sequences, approximately 3.9% appearing once. Sample: PBMCs, taken on the day of the yellow fever booster vaccination. Receptor source: a man aged 18 to 29 who received the YFV17D yellow fever vaccine.

This clonotype was observed at least ten times. The V call is TRBV5-1, the J call TRBJ2-1; 8 nucleotides line up with TRBD2. The J segment lost 8 bases and the V segment lost 5 bases, leaving 3 bases of the junction unmatched. This CDR3 has 12 amino acids. Germline V gene data show CDR1 as SGHRS and CDR2 as YFSETQ. The CDR3 sequence: CASSFGGDEQFF. The CDR3 region has the DNA TGCGCCAGCAGTTTCGGGGGGGATGAGCAGTTCTTC.

The chain recombines TRBV6-5 with TRBJ2-2; 10 nucleotides match TRBD1. The CDR3 is 18 residues long. Germline V gene sequence: CDR1 MNHEY, CDR2 SVGAGI. The J segment lost 2 bases and the V segment lost 3 bases, leaving 9 bases of the junction unmatched. The CDR3 DNA follows: TGTGCCAGCAGTTATTCCCACGGGACAGGGGCAAACACCGGGGAGCTGTTTTTT. Protein product: CASSYSHGTGANTGELFF.

This clonotype was seen a few times. The chain uses TRBV7-8 and TRBJ1-1, with D possibly being TRBD1 (5 bases). The CDR3 loop spans 18 amino acids. The V end lost 1 base, the J end lost 0 bases, and 18 bases lay between the germline ends. Germline V gene sequence: CDR1 SGHVS, CDR2 FQNEAQ. CDR3 DNA: TGTGCCAGCAGCTTAGTAGGAGGGCGTGGGGCCTTGAACACTGAAGCTTTCTTT. Residues: CASSLVGGRGALNTEAFF.

J is TRBJ2-1 and V is TRBV6-2 or TRBV6-3; D is ambiguous. V lost 4 bases to trimming and J lost 2 bases, with 9 bases between them. CDR1 is MNHEY, CDR2 SVGEGT, per germline. This CDR3 region has 14 residues. The CDR3 region has the DNA TGTGCCAGCAGTTCAGGTAAAACCTACAATGAGCAGTTCTTC. It is translated as CASSSGKTYNEQFF.

Notes on this clonotype: This may arise from a read error, as a much more abundant clone is one base away. The rearrangement joins TRBV27 to TRBJ1-1; 8 positions match TRBD1. V trimming: 3 bases; J trimming: 7 bases; junction bases outside the gene matches: 4. From germline, CDR1 is MNHEY and CDR2 SMNVEV (reference sequence). The CDR3 has 13 residues. CDR3 DNA: TGTGCCAGCAGTTTTCAGGGGGCTGGTGAAGCTTTCTTT. This codes for CASSFQGAGEAFF.

The table lists this clonotype with a few counts. The chain couples TRBV5-6 to TRBJ2-7; weak D call: TRBD1 (6 bases). The CDR3 has 16 residues. The germline V gene encodes CDR1 SGHDT and CDR2 YYEEEE. Trimming took 3 bases from V and 6 from J, leaving 22 bases between them. The CDR3 nucleotides are TGTGCCAGCAGCTCCTCGCAACAGGGAAGATCCCTCGAGCAGTACGTC. Amino acid sequence: CASSSSQQGRSLEQYV.

The V call is TRBV12-3 or TRBV12-4, the J call TRBJ2-4, with no clear D. Trimming shortened V by 5 bases and J by 1 base, and 12 bases separated the two germline ends. The CDR3 runs to 15 residues. The CDR3 DNA reads as TGTGCCAGCAGTCCCCCCCCATGGGCCAAAAACATTCAGTACTTC. This encodes CASSPPPWAKNIQYF.

This chain joins TRBV5-1 and TRBJ2-1; D may be TRBD2 (5 bases). Deletions cut 10 bases from V and 9 bases from J, with 23 bases between. Germline assignment: CDR1 SGHRS and CDR2 YFSETQ. This CDR3 contains 14 residues. The CDR3 is CASQIGRVEGEQFF. DNA of the CDR3: TGCGCCTCTCAGATCGGGCGGGTTGAGGGTGAGCAGTTCTTC. Full variable domain (remainder filled in from reference TRBV5-1 and TRBJ2-1): KAGVTQTPRYLIKTRGQQVTLSCSPISGHRSVSWYQQTPGQGLQFLFEYFSETQRNKGNFPGRFSGRQFSNSRSEMNVSTLELGDSALYLCASQIGRVEGEQFFGPGTRLTVL.

The chain combines TRBV4-3 with TRBJ1-2; D is unclear. V was cut by 0 bases and J by 6 bases, with 11 bases left in between. The CDR3 runs to 14 residues. The germline gives CDR1 LGHNA, CDR2 YSLEER. CDR3 residues: CASSQDLPNNGYTF. DNA of the CDR3: TGCGCCAGCAGCCAAGATCTACCGAACAATGGCTACACCTTC.

This clonotype occurred many times. The chain carries TRBV20-1 and TRBJ2-1; 7 positions match TRBD1. In germline, CDR1 is DFQATT, CDR2 SNEGSKA (reference sequence). The junction had 5 bases not matched to a gene; V was cut back by 3 bases and J by 12 bases. The CDR3 runs 11 residues. CDR3 bases: TGCAGTGCTAGGAGGGGGCACTCGCAGTTCTTC. Protein: CSARRGHSQFF.

The chain has TRBV29-1 and TRBJ1-2; 8 bases line up with TRBD1. J gave up 5 bases and V 4 bases, and 9 bases lay outside the gene matches. Per the germline V gene, CDR1 is SQVTM and CDR2 is ANQGSEA. This CDR3 contains 14 residues. CDR3 coding DNA: TGCAGCGTTGCACGTGACAGGGGATGGTATGGCTACACCTTC. Encoded protein: CSVARDRGWYGYTF.

This clonotype was counted ten times or more. The rearrangement links TRBV7-2 to TRBJ2-5, with D possibly TRBD2 on 6 matching bases. V was trimmed by 6 bases and J by 5 bases, leaving 16 bases between them. There are 14 residues in the CDR3. Germline values: CDR1 SGHTA, CDR2 FQGNSA. In DNA form, the CDR3 reads TGTGCCAGCAGTCAAAGGAGGGGAACGGAGACCCAGTACTTC. It codes for CASSQRRGTETQYF.

V gene TRBV10-3 combines with J gene TRBJ2-1; 13 nucleotides align to TRBD2. CDR3 length equals 15 residues. CDR1 is ENHRY, CDR2 SYGVKD, per germline. V was clipped by 5 bases and J by 4 bases; unmatched bases: 2. CDR3 amino acids: CAISQTSGGYNEQFF. For the CDR3, the DNA is TGTGCCATCAGTCAGACTAGCGGGGGGTACAATGAGCAGTTCTTC.

There are a few counts of this clonotype. The rearrangement uses TRBV27 and TRBJ2-1; 12 nucleotides agree with TRBD2. The CDR3 sequence is 17 residues long. V lost 8 bases, J lost 4 bases, and 12 bases stayed unmatched. Germline assignment: CDR1 MNHEY and CDR2 SMNVEV (reference sequence). CDR3 in DNA: TGTGCCAGCTCCCTTCAGGCTAGCGGGGGGGAATACAATGAGCAGTTCTTC. This sequence encodes CASSLQASGGEYNEQFF.

This clonotype was recorded many times. Written as DNA, the CDR3 is TGTGCCAGCACTACGGGACAGTCTCCCTACGAGCAGTACTTC. Its translation is CASTTGQSPYEQYF. The V call is TRBV6-5, the J call TRBJ2-7; 7 bases line up with TRBD1. Germline CDR1 is MNHEY and CDR2 is SVGAGI. The CDR3 consists of 14 residues. V gave up 7 bases and J gave up 2 bases; unmatched junction bases: 8.

This clonotype was seen a few times. The J gene is TRBJ1-6, the V gene TRBV6-6; D might be TRBD1 (5 bases). The CDR3 runs to 14 residues. The germline V gene has CDR1 MNHNY and CDR2 SVGAGI (reference sequence). V lost 6 bases and J 11 bases, leaving 17 bases between the germline ends. Written as DNA, the CDR3 is TGTGCCAGCAGAAGTGGTAGGGGACTGGCACCCCTCCACTTT. Protein: CASRSGRGLAPLHF.

This clonotype was picked up a small number of times. J is TRBJ2-7 and V is TRBV5-1, with 7 bases identical to TRBD1. This CDR3 has 13 residues. Looked up from germline, CDR1 is SGHRS and CDR2 is YFSETQ. The ends lost 1 base at V and 5 bases at J; junction bases unmatched: 3. This CDR3 reads CASSLRQGDEQYV. CDR3 in DNA: TGCGCCAGCAGCTTGAGACAGGGCGACGAGCAGTACGTC.

This clonotype was picked up many times. This CDR3 reads CASSPETMHTQYF. The CDR3 region has the DNA TGTGCCAGCAGCCCAGAGACTATGCATACGCAGTATTTT. The chain is built from TRBV7-2 and TRBJ2-3; tentatively, D is TRBD2 (5 bases). Deletions cut 5 bases from V and 7 bases from J, with 13 bases between. The germline CDR1 and CDR2 sequences are SGHTA and FQGNSA. This CDR3 spans 13 amino acids.

In its sample, this clonotype was seen a few times. The chain employs TRBV7-8 and TRBJ1-1; perhaps TRBD1 as D (5 bases). Per the germline V gene, CDR1 is SGHVS and CDR2 is FQNEAQ. The CDR3 spans 14 residues. Deletions cut 5 bases from V and 4 bases from J, with 14 bases between. CDR3 DNA sequence: TGTGCCAGCAGCCTCCCGCGGGGGTCCACTGAAGCTTTCTTT. This encodes CASSLPRGSTEAFF.

This clonotype was seen more than once but under ten times. This sequence joins TRBV4-2 and TRBJ1-5, with 8 bases that match TRBD1. Germline values: CDR1 LGHNA, CDR2 YNFKEQ. CDR3 length: 16 amino acids. With 5 bases clipped from V and 3 bases from J, the junction kept 9 bases outside the gene matches. Written as DNA, the CDR3 is TGTGCCAGCAGCGAAGCCAGGACAGGGAACAATCAGCCCCAGCATTTT. Translated: CASSEARTGNNQPQHF.

This clonotype was seen a few times. The rearrangement links TRBV5-1 to TRBJ2-7; TRBD1 agrees at 9 bases. The CDR3 loop spans 15 amino acids. Per germline, CDR1 SGHRS and CDR2 YFSETQ. Unmatched junction bases numbered 6, after V lost 0 bases and J lost 5 bases. Here the CDR3 reads CASSLALQGANEQYF. The CDR3, as DNA: TGCGCCAGCAGCTTGGCCCTACAGGGGGCCAACGAGCAGTACTTC.

The chain combines TRBV12-3 or TRBV12-4 with TRBJ2-2; D is ambiguous. The V gene lost 3 bases and the J gene lost 5 bases, with 4 bases spanning the gap. The CDR3 has 12 amino acids. The chain's CDR3 is CASSFETGELFF. The CDR3 region has the DNA TGTGCCAGCAGTTTTGAGACCGGGGAGCTGTTTTTT.

This clonotype was counted ten times or more. The chain uses TRBV6-1 and TRBJ2-7; TRBD1 aligns across 7 bases. This CDR3 is built from 13 residues. V shed 4 bases and J 2 bases; nucleotides not matched to a gene: 2. Germline-derived CDR1 and CDR2 are MNHNS and SASEGT. This CDR3 reads CASSVTGAYEQYV. The CDR3 nucleotides are TGTGCCAGCAGTGTTACAGGGGCCTACGAGCAGTACGTC.

The table lists this clonotype with many counts. The chain uses TRBV19 and TRBJ2-1; the match to TRBD1 covers 8 bases. Germline CDR1 is LNHDA and CDR2 is SQIVND (reference sequence). The length of the CDR3 is 13 residues. J was trimmed by 7 bases and V by 8 bases; bases with no gene match: 7. The CDR3, as DNA: TGTGCCAGTGCGGACAGGGTAAAGAATGAGCAGTTCTTC. Encoded protein: CASADRVKNEQFF.

This clonotype has more than one count but fewer than ten. This chain connects TRBV5-6 to TRBJ2-3; 8 bases align to TRBD2. Looked up from germline, CDR1 is SGHDT and CDR2 is YYEEEE. The CDR3 consists of 16 residues. Trimming at V came to 0 bases and at J to 0 bases, leaving 3 bases not matched to a gene. DNA for the CDR3: TGTGCCAGCAGCTTGGAACAGCGGGGGAGCACAGATACGCAGTATTTT. Protein product: CASSLEQRGSTDTQYF.

This clonotype was observed at least ten times. This chain links TRBV11-2 with TRBJ2-1, with D possibly TRBD2 on 7 matching bases. The CDR3 runs 14 residues. CDR1 and CDR2 (germline): SGHAT, FQNNGV. Trimming shortened V by 5 bases and J by 9 bases, and 17 bases separated the two germline ends. Written as DNA, the CDR3 is TGTGCCAGCAGCATAGGGTCCGGGGGGCCTGAGCAGTTCTTC. This codes for CASSIGSGGPEQFF. The variable domain in full, completed from reference TRBV11-2 and TRBJ2-1, reads EAGVAQSPRYKIIEKRQSVAFWCNPISGHATLYWYQQILGQGPKLLIQFQNNGVVDDSQLPKDRFSAERLKGVDSTLKIQPAKLEDSAVYLCASSIGSGGPEQFFGPGTRLTVL.

This clonotype was seen at least ten times. This chain uses TRBV5-5 with TRBJ2-6, with D perhaps TRBD1 (5 bases). This CDR3 has 14 residues. V was shortened by 6 bases and J by 6 bases, with 13 bases between the two germline ends. Germline CDR1 and CDR2: SGHKS and YYEKEE (reference sequence). CDR3 bases: TGTGCCAGCAAGACAGACTCGGTGGCCAACGTCCTGACTTTC. Protein product: CASKTDSVANVLTF.